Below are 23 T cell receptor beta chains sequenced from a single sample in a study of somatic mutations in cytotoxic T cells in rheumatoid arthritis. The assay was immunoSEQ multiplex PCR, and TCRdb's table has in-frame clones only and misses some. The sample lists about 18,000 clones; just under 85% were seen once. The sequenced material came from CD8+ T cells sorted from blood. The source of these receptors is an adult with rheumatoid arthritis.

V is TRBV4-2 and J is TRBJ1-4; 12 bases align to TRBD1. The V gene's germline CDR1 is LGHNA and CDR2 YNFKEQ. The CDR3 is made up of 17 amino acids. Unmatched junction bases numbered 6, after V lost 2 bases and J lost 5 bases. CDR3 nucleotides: TGTGCCAGCAGCCAACCTCCGGGACAGGGGGCGAATGAAAAACTGTTTTTT. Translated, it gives CASSQPPGQGANEKLFF.

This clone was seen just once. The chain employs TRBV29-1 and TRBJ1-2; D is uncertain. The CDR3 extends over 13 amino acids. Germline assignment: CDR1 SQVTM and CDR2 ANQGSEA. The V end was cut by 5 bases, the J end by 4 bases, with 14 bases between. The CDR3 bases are TGCAGCGTTTTGGGATCAGAGAGCTATGGCTACACCTTC. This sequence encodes CSVLGSESYGYTF.

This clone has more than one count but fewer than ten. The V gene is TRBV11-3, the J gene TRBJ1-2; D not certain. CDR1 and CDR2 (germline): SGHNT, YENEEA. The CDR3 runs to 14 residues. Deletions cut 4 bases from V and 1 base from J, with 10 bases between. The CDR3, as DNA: TGTGCCAGCAGCTCCCGGGGAGTTAACTATGGCTACACCTTC. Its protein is CASSSRGVNYGYTF.

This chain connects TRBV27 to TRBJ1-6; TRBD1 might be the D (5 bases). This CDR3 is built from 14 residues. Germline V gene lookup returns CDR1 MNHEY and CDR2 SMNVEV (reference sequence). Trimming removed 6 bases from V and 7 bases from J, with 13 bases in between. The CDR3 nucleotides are TGTGCCAGCAGGGCGGGGACTGTGAATTCACCCCTCCACTTT. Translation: CASRAGTVNSPLHF.

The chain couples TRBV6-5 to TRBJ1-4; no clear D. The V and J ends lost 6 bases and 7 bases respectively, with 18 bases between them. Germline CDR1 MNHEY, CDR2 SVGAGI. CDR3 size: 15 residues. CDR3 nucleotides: TGTGCCAGCAGCCCCGGGTGGAATCGTCCTGAAAAACTGTTTTTT. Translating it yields CASSPGWNRPEKLFF.

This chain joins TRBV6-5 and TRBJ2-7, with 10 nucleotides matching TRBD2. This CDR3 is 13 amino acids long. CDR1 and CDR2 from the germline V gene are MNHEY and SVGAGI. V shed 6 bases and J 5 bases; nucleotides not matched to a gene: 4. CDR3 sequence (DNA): TGTGCCAGCAGCCAGACTAGCGGGCACGAGCAGTACTTC. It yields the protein CASSQTSGHEQYF.

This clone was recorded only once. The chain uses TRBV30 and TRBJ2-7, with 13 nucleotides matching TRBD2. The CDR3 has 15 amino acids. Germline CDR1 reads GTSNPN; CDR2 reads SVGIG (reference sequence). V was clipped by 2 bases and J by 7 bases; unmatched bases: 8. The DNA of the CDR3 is TGTGCCTGGAGTACGGGACTAGCGGGAACTATGGAGCAGTACTTC. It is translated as CAWSTGLAGTMEQYF.

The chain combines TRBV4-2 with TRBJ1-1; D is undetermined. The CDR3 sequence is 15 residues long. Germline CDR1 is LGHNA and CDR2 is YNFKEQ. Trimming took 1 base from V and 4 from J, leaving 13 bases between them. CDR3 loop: CASSQGKGLFTEAFF. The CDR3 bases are TGTGCCAGCAGCCAAGGAAAAGGGTTGTTCACTGAAGCTTTCTTT.

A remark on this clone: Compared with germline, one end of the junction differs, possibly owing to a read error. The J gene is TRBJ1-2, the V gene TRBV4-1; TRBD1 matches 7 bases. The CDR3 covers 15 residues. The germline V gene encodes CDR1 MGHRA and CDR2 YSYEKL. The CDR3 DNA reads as TGCGCCAGCGGCCACCGACTGACAGGGTTCTATGGCTACACCTTC. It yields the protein CASGHRLTGFYGYTF.

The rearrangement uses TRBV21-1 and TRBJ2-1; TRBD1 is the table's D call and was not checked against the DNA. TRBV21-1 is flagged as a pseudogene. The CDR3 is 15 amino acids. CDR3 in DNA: TGTGCCAGCAGCAAACCCAGGGGGCCTTACAATGAGCAGTTCTTC. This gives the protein CASSKPRGPYNEQFF.

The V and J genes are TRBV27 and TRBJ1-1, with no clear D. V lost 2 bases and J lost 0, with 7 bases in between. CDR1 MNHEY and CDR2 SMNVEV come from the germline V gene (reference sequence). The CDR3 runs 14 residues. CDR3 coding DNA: TGTGCCAGCAGTTTAACCGGTCTGAACACTGAAGCTTTCTTT. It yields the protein CASSLTGLNTEAFF.

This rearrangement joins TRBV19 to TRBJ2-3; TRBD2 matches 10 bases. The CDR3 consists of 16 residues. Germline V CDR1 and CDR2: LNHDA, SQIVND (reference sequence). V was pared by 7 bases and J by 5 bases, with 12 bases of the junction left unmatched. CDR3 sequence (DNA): TGTGCCAGTACCCCATCAGCGGGGGGGCCGGTAGATACGCAGTATTTT. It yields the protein CASTPSAGGPVDTQYF.

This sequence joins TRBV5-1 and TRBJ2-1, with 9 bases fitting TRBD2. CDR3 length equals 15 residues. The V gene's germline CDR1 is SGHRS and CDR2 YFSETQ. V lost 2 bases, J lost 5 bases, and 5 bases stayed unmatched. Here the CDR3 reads CASSLAGGLDNEQFF. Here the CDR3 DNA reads TGCGCCAGCAGCTTAGCGGGGGGTCTCGACAATGAGCAGTTCTTC.

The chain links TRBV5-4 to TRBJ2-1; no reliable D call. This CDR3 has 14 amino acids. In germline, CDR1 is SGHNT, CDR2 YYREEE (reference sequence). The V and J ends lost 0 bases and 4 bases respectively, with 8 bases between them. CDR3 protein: CASSLAGLYNEQFF. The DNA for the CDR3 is TGTGCCAGCAGCTTGGCCGGCCTTTACAATGAGCAGTTCTTC.

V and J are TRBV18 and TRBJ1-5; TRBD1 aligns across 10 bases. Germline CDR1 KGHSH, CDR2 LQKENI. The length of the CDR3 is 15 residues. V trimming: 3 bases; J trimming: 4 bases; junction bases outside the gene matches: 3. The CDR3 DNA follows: TGTGCCAGCTCACCCGGGACAGGGGCAAATCAGCCCCAGCATTTT. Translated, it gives CASSPGTGANQPQHF.

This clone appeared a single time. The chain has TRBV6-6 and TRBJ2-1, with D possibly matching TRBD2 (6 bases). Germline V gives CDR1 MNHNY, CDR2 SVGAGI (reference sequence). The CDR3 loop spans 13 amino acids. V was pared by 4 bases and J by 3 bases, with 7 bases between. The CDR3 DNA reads TGTGCCAGCAGTTTGGGACTCTACAATGAGCAGTTCTTC. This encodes CASSLGLYNEQFF.

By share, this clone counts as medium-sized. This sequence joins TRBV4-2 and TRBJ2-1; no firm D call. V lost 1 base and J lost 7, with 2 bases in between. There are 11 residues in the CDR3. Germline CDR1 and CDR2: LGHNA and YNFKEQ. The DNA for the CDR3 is TGTGCCAGCAGCCAAGTGAATGAGCAGTTCTTC. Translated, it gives CASSQVNEQFF.

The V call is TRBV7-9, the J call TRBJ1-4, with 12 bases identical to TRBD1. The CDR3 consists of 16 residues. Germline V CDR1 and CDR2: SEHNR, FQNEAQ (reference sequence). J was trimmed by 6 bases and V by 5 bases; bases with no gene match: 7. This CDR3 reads CASSQGTGGRDEKLFF. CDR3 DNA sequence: TGTGCCAGCAGCCAAGGGACAGGGGGCCGGGATGAAAAACTGTTTTTT.

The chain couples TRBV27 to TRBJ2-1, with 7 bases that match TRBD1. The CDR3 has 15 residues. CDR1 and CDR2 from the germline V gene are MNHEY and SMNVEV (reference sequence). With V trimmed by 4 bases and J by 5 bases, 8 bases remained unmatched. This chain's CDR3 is CASSYRGSPDNEQFF. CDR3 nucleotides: TGTGCCAGCAGTTACAGGGGAAGCCCAGACAATGAGCAGTTCTTC.

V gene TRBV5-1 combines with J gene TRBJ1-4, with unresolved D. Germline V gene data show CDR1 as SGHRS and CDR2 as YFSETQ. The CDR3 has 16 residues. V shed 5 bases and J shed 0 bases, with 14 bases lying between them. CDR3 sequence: CASRETRTSTNEKLFF. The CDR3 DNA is TGCGCCAGCAGGGAAACTCGGACGTCAACTAATGAAAAACTGTTTTTT.

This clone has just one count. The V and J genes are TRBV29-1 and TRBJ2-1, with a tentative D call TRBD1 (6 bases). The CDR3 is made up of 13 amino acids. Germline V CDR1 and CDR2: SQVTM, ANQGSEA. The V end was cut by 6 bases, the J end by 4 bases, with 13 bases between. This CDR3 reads CSVRGDTYNEQFF. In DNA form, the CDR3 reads TGCAGCGTCCGTGGGGACACTTACAATGAGCAGTTCTTC.

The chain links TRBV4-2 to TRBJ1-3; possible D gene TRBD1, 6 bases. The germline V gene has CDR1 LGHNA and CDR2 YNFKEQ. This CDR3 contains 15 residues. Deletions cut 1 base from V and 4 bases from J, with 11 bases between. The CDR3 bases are TGTGCCAGCAGCCAAGGCTCGGGGGCCGGAAACACCATATATTTT. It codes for CASSQGSGAGNTIYF.

CDR3 DNA sequence: TGCGCCAGCAGCCAAGGATCGGGCCTCTCCTACGAGCAGTACTTC. The encoded protein is CASSQGSGLSYEQYF. This chain connects TRBV4-1 to TRBJ2-7; no definite D call. Trimming pared 1 base from V and 0 bases from J, leaving 10 bases between. The germline V gene encodes CDR1 MGHRA and CDR2 YSYEKL. CDR3 length: 15 residues.